What follows is one TCR beta chain and its context. The antigen is not known. The V gene's germline CDR1 is DFQATT and CDR2 SNEGSKA (reference sequence). The length of the CDR3 is 12 residues. Trimming removed 3 bases from V and 5 bases from J, with 8 bases in between. cDNA was made from 500 ng RNA using alpha and beta constant primers. Using multiplexing indices, alpha and beta chain libraries were generated apart by chain-specific third strand synthesis. Priming off the SP2 site generated the second strand. MiXCR, run by TCRdb on the 5' RACE reads, gives a single entry per CDR3 protein. This repertoire shows some 5,000 distinct CDR3 sequences, about 8.2% found once; its top ten account for just under 20%. The sample originates from a study of HIV-infected patients and healthy controls. Study overall: The CD4:CD8 ratio increased slightly in early therapy, but CD8 counts showed no consistent change.

No cell fractionation was done, so the repertoire covers all unsorted peripheral blood T cells. Study-wide findings and caveats: Compared with untreated HIV+ repertoires, healthy controls showed roughly threefold more distinct CDR3s and higher Shannon diversity. A major limitation was that merely sixteen HIV-infected individuals were processed.

The sequence came from an adult with HIV infection. The sample in question was blood, obtained before antiretroviral therapy. The chain couples TRBV20-1 to TRBJ2-1; no reliable D call. The CDR3 loop is CSARTGHNEQFF. For the CDR3, the DNA is TGCAGTGCTAGGACCGGGCACAATGAGCAGTTCTTC.